The clone carrying this T cell receptor beta chain was counted between two and nine times. Its specificity is unknown. This entry comes from a study of Graves' ophthalmopathy and Graves' hyperthyroidism. Study-wide results and caveats: Appearing in blood as well were most expanded thyroid clonotypes above 0.001 frequency.

This CDR3 contains 15 residues. Looked up from germline, CDR1 is SGHAT and CDR2 is FQNNGV. V shed 5 bases and J 7 bases; nucleotides not matched to a gene: 7. RNA transcripts were the source from which TCR beta CDR3 regions were amplified. Scientists carried out first-round RT-PCR using HTBI primers and then a second-round multiplex PCR. TCRdb independently ran MiXCR on the multiplex PCR reads; one entry per CDR3 protein. The sample lists approximately 500,000 distinct CDR3 sequences; 13% to 15% were seen once. Source material: blood. The clonotype originates from a woman in her thirties with Graves' ophthalmopathy. This chain links TRBV11-2 with TRBJ2-7; TRBD2 matches at 14 bases. The CDR3 sequence is CASSRTGTSGSEQYF. The CDR3 DNA reads TGTGCCAGCAGCCGGACCGGGACTAGCGGGAGTGAGCAGTACTTC. Filled out from reference TRBV11-2 and TRBJ2-7, the complete variable domain reads EAGVAQSPRYKIIEKRQSVAFWCNPISGHATLYWYQQILGQGPKLLIQFQNNGVVDDSQLPKDRFSAERLKGVDSTLKIQPAKLEDSAVYLCASSRTGTSGSEQYFGPGTRLTVT.